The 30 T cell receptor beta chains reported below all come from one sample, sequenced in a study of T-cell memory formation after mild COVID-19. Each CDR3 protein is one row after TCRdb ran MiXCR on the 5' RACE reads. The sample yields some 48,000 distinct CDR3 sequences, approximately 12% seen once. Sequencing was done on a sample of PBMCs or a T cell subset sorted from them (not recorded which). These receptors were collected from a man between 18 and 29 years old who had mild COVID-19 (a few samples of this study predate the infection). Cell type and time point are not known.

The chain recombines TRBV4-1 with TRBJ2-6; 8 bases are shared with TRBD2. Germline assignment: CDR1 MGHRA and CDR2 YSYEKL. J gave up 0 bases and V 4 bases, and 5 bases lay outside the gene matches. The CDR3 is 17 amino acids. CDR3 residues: CASSPRGRSSGANVLTF. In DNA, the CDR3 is TGCGCCAGCAGCCCCCGCGGGAGGTCCTCTGGGGCCAACGTCCTGACTTTC.

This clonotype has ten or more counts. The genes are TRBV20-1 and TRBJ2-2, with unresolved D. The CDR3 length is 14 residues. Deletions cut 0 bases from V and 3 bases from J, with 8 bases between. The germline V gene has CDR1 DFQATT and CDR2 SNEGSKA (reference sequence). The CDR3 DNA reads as TGCAGTGCTAGAGATGCTAGATACACCGGGGAGCTGTTTTTT. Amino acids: CSARDARYTGELFF.

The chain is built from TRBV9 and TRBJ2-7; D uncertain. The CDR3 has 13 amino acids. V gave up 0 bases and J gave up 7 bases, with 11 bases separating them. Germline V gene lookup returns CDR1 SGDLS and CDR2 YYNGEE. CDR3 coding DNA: TGTGCCAGCAGCGTAGAGAGCAGTCGGGAGCAGTACTTC. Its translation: CASSVESSREQYF.

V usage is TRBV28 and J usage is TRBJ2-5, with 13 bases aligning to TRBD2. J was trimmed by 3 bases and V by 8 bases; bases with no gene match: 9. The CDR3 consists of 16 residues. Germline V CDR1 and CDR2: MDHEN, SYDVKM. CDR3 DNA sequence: TGTGCCAGCGCCCGGGGCACTAGCGGGGGGGAAGAGACCCAGTACTTC. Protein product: CASARGTSGGEETQYF.

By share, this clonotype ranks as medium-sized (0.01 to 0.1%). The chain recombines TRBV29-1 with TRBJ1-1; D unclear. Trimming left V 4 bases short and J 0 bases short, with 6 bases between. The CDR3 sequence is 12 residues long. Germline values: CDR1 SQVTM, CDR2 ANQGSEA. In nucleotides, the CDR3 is TGCAGCGTTGCCAGGATGAACACTGAAGCTTTCTTT. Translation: CSVARMNTEAFF.

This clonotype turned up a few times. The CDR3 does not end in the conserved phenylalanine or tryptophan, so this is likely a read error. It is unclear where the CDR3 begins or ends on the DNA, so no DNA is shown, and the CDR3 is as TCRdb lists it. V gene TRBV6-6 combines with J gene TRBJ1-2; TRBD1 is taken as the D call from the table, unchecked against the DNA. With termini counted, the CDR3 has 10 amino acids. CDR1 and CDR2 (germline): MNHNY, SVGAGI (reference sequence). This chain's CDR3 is CADPDRAPIS.

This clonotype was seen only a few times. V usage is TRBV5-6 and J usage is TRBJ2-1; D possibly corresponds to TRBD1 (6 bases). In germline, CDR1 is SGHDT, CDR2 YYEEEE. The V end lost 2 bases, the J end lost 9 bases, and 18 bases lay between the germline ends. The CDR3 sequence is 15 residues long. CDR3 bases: TGTGCCAGCAGCTTCATCGACAGGATCTCCGCTGAGCAGTTCTTC. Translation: CASSFIDRISAEQFF.

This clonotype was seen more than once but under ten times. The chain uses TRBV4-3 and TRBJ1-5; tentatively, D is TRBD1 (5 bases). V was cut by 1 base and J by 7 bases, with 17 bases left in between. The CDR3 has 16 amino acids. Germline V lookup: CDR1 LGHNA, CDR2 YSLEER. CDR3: CASSQVYSGVSQPQHF. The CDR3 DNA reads TGCGCCAGCAGCCAAGTATATTCGGGGGTATCCCAGCCCCAGCATTTT.

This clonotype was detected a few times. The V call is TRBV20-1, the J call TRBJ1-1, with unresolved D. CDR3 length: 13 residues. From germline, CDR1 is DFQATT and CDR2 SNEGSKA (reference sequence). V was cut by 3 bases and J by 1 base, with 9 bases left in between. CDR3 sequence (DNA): TGCAGTGCTAGCTCACGGCGGAACACTGAAGCTTTCTTT. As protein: CSASSRRNTEAFF.

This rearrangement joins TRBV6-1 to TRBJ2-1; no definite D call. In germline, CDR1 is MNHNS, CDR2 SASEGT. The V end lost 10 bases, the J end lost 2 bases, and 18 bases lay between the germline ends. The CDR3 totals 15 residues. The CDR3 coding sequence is TGTGCCACCTCCATTGGGTCGCGAACCTACAATGAGCAGTTCTTC. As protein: CATSIGSRTYNEQFF.

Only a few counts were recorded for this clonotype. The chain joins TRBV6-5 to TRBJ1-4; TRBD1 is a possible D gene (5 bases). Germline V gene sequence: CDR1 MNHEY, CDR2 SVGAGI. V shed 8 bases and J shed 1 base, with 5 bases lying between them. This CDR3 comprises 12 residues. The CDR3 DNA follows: TGTGCCAGCGGGGGAACTAATGAAAAACTGTTTTTT. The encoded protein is CASGGTNEKLFF.

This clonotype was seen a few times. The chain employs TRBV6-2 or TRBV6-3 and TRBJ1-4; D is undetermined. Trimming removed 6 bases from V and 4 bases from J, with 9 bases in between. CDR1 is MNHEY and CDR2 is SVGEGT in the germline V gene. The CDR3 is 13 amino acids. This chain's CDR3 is CASSYSHNEKLFF. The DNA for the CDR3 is TGTGCCAGCAGCTACAGCCATAATGAAAAACTGTTTTTT.

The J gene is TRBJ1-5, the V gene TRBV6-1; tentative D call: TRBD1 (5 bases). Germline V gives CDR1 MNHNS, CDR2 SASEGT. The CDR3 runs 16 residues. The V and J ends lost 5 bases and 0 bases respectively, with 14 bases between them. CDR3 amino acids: CASSNPTGGSNQPQHF. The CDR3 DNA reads TGTGCCAGCAGTAATCCTACGGGGGGTAGCAATCAGCCCCAGCATTTT.

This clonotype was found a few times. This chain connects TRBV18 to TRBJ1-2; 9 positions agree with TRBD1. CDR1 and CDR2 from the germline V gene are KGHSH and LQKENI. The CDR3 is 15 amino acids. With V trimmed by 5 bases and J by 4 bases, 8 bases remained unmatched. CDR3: CASSGTGTGTYGYTF. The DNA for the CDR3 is TGTGCCAGCTCAGGAACCGGGACAGGGACCTATGGCTACACCTTC.

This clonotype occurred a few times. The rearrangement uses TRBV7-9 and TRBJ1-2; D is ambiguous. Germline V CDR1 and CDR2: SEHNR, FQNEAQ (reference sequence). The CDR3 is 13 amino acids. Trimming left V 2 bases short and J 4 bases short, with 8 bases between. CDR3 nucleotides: TGTGCCAGCAGCTTACTCAGCCCCTATGGCTACACCTTC. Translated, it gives CASSLLSPYGYTF.

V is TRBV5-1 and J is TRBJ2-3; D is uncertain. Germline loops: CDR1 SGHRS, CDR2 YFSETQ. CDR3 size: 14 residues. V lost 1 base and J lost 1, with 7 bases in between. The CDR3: CASSLLSGTDTQYF. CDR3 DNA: TGCGCCAGCAGCTTGTTGTCGGGCACAGATACGCAGTATTTT.

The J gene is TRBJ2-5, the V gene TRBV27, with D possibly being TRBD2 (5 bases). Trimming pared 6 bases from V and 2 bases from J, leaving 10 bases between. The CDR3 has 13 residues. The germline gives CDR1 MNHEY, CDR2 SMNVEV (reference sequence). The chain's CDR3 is CASSPRDQETQYF. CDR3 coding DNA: TGTGCCAGCAGCCCCCGGGATCAAGAGACCCAGTACTTC.

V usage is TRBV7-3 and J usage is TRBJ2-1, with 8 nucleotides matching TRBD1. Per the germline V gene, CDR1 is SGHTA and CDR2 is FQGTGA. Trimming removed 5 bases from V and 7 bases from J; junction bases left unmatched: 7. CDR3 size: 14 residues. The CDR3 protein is CASSPQGAVNEQFF. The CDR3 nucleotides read TGTGCCAGCAGCCCGCAGGGGGCGGTGAATGAGCAGTTCTTC.

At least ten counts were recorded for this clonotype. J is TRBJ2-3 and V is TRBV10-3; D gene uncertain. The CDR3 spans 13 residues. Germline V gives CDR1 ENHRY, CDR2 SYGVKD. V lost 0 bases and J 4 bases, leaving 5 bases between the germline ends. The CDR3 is CAISESAPDTQYF. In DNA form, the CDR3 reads TGTGCCATCAGTGAGTCGGCCCCAGATACGCAGTATTTT.

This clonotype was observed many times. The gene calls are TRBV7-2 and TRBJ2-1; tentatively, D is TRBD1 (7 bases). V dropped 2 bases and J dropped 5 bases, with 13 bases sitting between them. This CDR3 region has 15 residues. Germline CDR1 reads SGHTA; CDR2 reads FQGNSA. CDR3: CASSLTRGADNEQFF. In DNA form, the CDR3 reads TGTGCCAGCAGCTTAACCAGGGGGGCAGACAATGAGCAGTTCTTC.

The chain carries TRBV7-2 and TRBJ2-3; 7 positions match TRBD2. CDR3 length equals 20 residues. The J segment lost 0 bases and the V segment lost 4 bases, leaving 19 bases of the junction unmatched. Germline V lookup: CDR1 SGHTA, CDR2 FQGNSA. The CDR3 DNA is TGTGCCAGCAGCTCGGGGGTACCGGGACTCGCCGGGGGGAGCACAGATACGCAGTATTTT. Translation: CASSSGVPGLAGGSTDTQYF.

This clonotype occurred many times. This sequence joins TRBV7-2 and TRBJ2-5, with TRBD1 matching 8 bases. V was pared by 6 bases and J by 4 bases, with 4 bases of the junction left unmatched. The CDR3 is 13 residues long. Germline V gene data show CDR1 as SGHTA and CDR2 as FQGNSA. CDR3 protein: CASRRQGRETQYF. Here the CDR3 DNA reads TGTGCCAGCAGGCGACAGGGGCGAGAGACCCAGTACTTC.

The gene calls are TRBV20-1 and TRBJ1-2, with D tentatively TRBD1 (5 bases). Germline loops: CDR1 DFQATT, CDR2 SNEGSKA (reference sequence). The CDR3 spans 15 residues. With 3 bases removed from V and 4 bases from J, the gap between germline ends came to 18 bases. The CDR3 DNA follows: TGCAGTGCTAGTGCCACAGGACGAGGGCGCTATGGCTACACCTTC. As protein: CSASATGRGRYGYTF.

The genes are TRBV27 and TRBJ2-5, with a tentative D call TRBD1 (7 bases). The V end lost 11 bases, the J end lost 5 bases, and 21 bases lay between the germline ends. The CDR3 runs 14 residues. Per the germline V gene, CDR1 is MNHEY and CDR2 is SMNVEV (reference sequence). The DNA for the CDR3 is TGTGCCGTCAGGGGGGCGGCCACGGGGGAGACCCAGTACTTC. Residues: CAVRGAATGETQYF.

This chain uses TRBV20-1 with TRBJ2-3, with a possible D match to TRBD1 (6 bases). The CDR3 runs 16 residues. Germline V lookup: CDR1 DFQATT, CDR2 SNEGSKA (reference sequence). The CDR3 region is CGQTPRRGQTTDTQYF. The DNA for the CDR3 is TGCGGCCAAACGCCCCGGAGAGGACAGACCACAGATACGCAGTATTTT.

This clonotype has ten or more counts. In DNA, the CDR3 is TGTGCCAGCAGCCTTGGACTAGCGGGGAACAATGAGCAGTTCTTC. This gives the protein CASSLGLAGNNEQFF. V and J are TRBV7-3 and TRBJ2-1; 12 bases are a match to TRBD2. CDR1 is SGHTA, CDR2 FQGTGA, per germline. V dropped 5 bases and J dropped 5; count of bases not matched to a gene: 4. The CDR3 has 15 amino acids.

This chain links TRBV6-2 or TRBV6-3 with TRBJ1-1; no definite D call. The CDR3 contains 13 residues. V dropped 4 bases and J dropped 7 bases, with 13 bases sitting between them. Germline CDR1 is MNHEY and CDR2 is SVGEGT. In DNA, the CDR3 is TGTGCCAGCAGTTTTTCGGTTCCCAATGAAGCTTTCTTT. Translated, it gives CASSFSVPNEAFF.

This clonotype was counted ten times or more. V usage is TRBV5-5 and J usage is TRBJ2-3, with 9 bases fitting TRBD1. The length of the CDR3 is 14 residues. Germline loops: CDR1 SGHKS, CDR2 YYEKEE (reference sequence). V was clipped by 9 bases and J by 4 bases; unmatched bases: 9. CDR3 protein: CATGTGNGADTQYF. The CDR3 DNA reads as TGTGCCACCGGGACAGGGAATGGCGCAGATACGCAGTATTTT. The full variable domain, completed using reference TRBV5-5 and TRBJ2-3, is DAGVTQSPTHLIKTRGQQVTLRCSPISGHKSVSWYQQVLGQGPQFIFQYYEKEERGRGNFPDRFSARQFPNYSSELNVNALLLGDSALYLCATGTGNGADTQYFGPGTRLTVL.

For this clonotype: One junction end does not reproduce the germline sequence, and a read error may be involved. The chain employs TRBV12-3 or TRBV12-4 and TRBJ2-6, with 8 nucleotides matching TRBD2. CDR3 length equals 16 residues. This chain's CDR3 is CASSVAGRVGANVLTF. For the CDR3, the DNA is TGTGCCAGCAGTGTAGCGGGGAGGGTCGGGGCCAACGTCCTGACTTTC.

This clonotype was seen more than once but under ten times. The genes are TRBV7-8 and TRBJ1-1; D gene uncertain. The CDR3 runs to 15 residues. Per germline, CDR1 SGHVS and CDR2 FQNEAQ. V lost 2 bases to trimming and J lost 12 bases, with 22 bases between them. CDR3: CASSLNARGLGLTFF. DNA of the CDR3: TGTGCCAGCAGCTTAAATGCGAGAGGACTGGGCCTAACTTTCTTT.